A single sample is the source of the 26 T cell receptor beta chains below, sequenced in a study of cytomegalovirus exposure and HLA in healthy donors. 60 Vbeta and 13 Jbeta primers were used in PCR. Assay used: immunoSEQ multiplex PCR; TCRdb lists only in-frame clones, some missing. The sample carries about 93,000 clones, about four fifths recorded once. The sample consisted of PBMCs. The receptors were gathered from a woman between 40 and 55 years old in good health and CMV-seronegative.

This sequence joins TRBV9 and TRBJ2-1, with 8 bases matching TRBD1. The germline V gene has CDR1 SGDLS and CDR2 YYNGEE. This CDR3 is 15 amino acids long. V lost 3 bases, J lost 2 bases, and 4 bases stayed unmatched. The CDR3 loop reads CASSEGQGAYNEQFF. The DNA for the CDR3 is TGTGCCAGCAGCGAAGGACAGGGCGCCTACAATGAGCAGTTCTTC.

The gene calls are TRBV7-9 and TRBJ1-6; perhaps TRBD1 as D (5 bases). V was clipped by 5 bases and J by 6 bases, with 11 bases between them. Germline CDR1 SEHNR, CDR2 FQNEAQ (reference sequence). CDR3 length equals 14 residues. CDR3 DNA: TGTGCCAGCAGCAAGACAGCTTTTAATTCACCCCTCCACTTT. This codes for CASSKTAFNSPLHF.

The chain is built from TRBV19 and TRBJ2-4; 10 bases fit TRBD1. With V trimmed by 1 base and J by 2 bases, 8 bases remained unmatched. Germline CDR1 and CDR2: LNHDA and SQIVND (reference sequence). The CDR3 runs to 18 residues. The CDR3 spells CASSIGNGDRGSKNIQYF. The CDR3 nucleotides read TGTGCCAGTAGTATAGGGAATGGGGACAGGGGCTCCAAAAACATTCAGTACTTC.

The chain joins TRBV11-2 to TRBJ2-5; 7 bases are shared with TRBD2. The V gene end was trimmed by 3 bases and the J gene end by 9 bases; junction bases not matched to a gene: 7. CDR1 and CDR2 from the germline V gene are SGHAT and FQNNGV. The CDR3 sequence is 13 residues long. The CDR3 DNA is TGTGCCAGCAGCTTGTCGGAGGCGGGGGCCCAGTACTTC. The encoded protein is CASSLSEAGAQYF.

The gene calls are TRBV2 and TRBJ2-7, with TRBD1 identical over 9 bases. The V and J ends lost 7 bases and 3 bases, in that order; junction bases with no gene match: 16. Looked up from germline, CDR1 is SNHLY and CDR2 is FYNNEI. This CDR3 has 17 residues. Written as DNA, the CDR3 is TGTGCCAGCATTACGGACAGGGGAAAAATCTCAGGCTACGAGCAGTACTTC. Protein: CASITDRGKISGYEQYF.

The chain combines TRBV10-3 with TRBJ1-5, with a tentative D call TRBD1 (6 bases). Germline values: CDR1 ENHRY, CDR2 SYGVKD. The CDR3 consists of 15 residues. V lost 0 bases and J lost 2, with 8 bases in between. The chain's CDR3 is CAISESAGGNQPQHF. The DNA of the CDR3 is TGTGCCATCAGTGAGTCGGCAGGGGGCAATCAGCCCCAGCATTTT.

The V call is TRBV12-5, the J call TRBJ2-3; 9 positions agree with TRBD1. The junction had 13 bases not matched to a gene; V was cut back by 3 bases and J by 6 bases. CDR1 is LGHNT, CDR2 FRNRAP, per germline. The CDR3 has 17 amino acids. CDR3 nucleotide sequence: TGTGCTAGTGGTTTCTTTTCCCGGGACAGGGTCCACGATACGCAGTATTTT. It is translated as CASGFFSRDRVHDTQYF. The variable domain in full, completed from reference TRBV12-5 and TRBJ2-3, reads DARVTQTPRHKVTEMGQEVTMRCQPILGHNTVFWYRQTMMQGLELLAYFRNRAPLDDSGMPKDRFSAEMPDATLATLKIQPSEPRDSAVYFCASGFFSRDRVHDTQYFGPGTRLTVL.

This clone was counted between two and nine times. The chain has TRBV30 and TRBJ1-1; 11 bases map to TRBD1. Germline-derived CDR1 and CDR2 are GTSNPN and SVGIG (reference sequence). Trimming removed 8 bases from V and 5 bases from J; junction bases left unmatched: 4. The CDR3 runs to 12 residues. The CDR3: CAGWDRGTEAFF. The CDR3 nucleotides are TGTGCCGGTTGGGACAGGGGGACTGAAGCTTTCTTT. The full variable domain, rest sourced from reference TRBV30 and TRBJ1-1, is SQTIHQWPATLVQPVGSPLSLECTVEGTSNPNLYWYRQAAGRGLQLLFYSVGIGQISSEVPQNLSASRPQDRQFILSSKKLLLSDSGFYLCAGWDRGTEAFFGQGTRLTVV.

This chain connects TRBV9 to TRBJ2-2; D is ambiguous. The CDR3 totals 14 residues. Deletions cut 2 bases from V and 6 bases from J, with 11 bases between. In germline, CDR1 is SGDLS, CDR2 YYNGEE. CDR3 in amino acids: CASSVQLVPGELFF. The CDR3 nucleotides are TGTGCCAGCAGCGTTCAACTGGTCCCCGGGGAGCTGTTTTTT.

The chain uses TRBV4-1 and TRBJ2-4; a weak D match, TRBD2 (6 bases). Germline loops: CDR1 MGHRA, CDR2 YSYEKL. The length of the CDR3 is 13 residues. V dropped 9 bases and J dropped 5 bases, with 14 bases sitting between them. The CDR3 DNA reads as TGCGCCAGTGAGGCGACGGGAGAAAACATTCAGTACTTC. Protein product: CASEATGENIQYF.

The chain couples TRBV27 to TRBJ2-7; TRBD2 matches 15 bases. V shed 8 bases and J 12 bases; nucleotides not matched to a gene: 11. Per the germline V gene, CDR1 is MNHEY and CDR2 is SMNVEV (reference sequence). This CDR3 has 14 residues. CDR3 protein: CASSRPGLAGGWYF. CDR3 bases: TGTGCCAGCTCGCGGCCGGGACTAGCGGGAGGATGGTACTTC.

The chain combines TRBV2 with TRBJ2-2, with a tentative D call TRBD2 (6 bases). The CDR3 extends over 14 amino acids. Germline V gives CDR1 SNHLY, CDR2 FYNNEI. Trimming pared 9 bases from V and 1 base from J, leaving 12 bases between. DNA of the CDR3: TGTGCCAGACGAGGCGGGAAGAACACCGGGGAGCTGTTTTTT. The encoded protein is CARRGGKNTGELFF.

The chain recombines TRBV5-5 with TRBJ1-2; TRBD1 agrees at 12 bases. The CDR3 totals 16 residues. Looked up from germline, CDR1 is SGHKS and CDR2 is YYEKEE (reference sequence). J was trimmed by 0 bases and V by 5 bases; bases with no gene match: 5. The CDR3 bases are TGTGCCAGCAGAGGGACAGGGGGCTTGTCTAACTATGGCTACACCTTC. Translated: CASRGTGGLSNYGYTF. The full variable domain, its missing parts supplied by reference TRBV5-5 and TRBJ1-2, is DAGVTQSPTHLIKTRGQQVTLRCSPISGHKSVSWYQQVLGQGPQFIFQYYEKEERGRGNFPDRFSARQFPNYSSELNVNALLLGDSALYLCASRGTGGLSNYGYTFGSGTRLTVV.

V gene TRBV30 combines with J gene TRBJ2-7, with a tentative D call TRBD2 (6 bases). Germline lookup yields CDR1 GTSNPN and CDR2 SVGIG (reference sequence). Trimming left V 4 bases short and J 4 bases short, with 14 bases between. The CDR3 sequence is 13 residues long. The CDR3 sequence is CAWMVGGTYEQYF. DNA of the CDR3: TGTGCCTGGATGGTGGGAGGAACTTACGAGCAGTACTTC.

The chain couples TRBV7-9 to TRBJ2-1; 7 nucleotides line up with TRBD2. CDR1 SEHNR and CDR2 FQNEAQ come from the germline V gene (reference sequence). This CDR3 is built from 17 residues. The ends lost 0 bases at V and 9 bases at J; junction bases unmatched: 14. The DNA for the CDR3 is TGTGCCAGCAGCTTAGCCCCACTCTTAGGGAGGGCAGGTGAGCAGTTCTTC. Its translation: CASSLAPLLGRAGEQFF.

The chain is built from TRBV14 and TRBJ1-1, with D perhaps matching TRBD1 (6 bases). Germline CDR1 and CDR2: SGHDN and FVKESK. V was shortened by 1 base and J by 1 base, with 13 bases between the two germline ends. This CDR3 is built from 16 residues. CDR3 amino acids: CASSQVGRGWNTEAFF. The CDR3 bases are TGTGCCAGCAGCCAAGTTGGGAGGGGGTGGAACACTGAAGCTTTCTTT. The entire variable domain, with the rest obtained from reference TRBV14 and TRBJ1-1, is as follows: EAGVTQFPSHSVIEKGQTVTLRCDPISGHDNLYWYRRVMGKEIKFLLHFVKESKQDESGMPNNRFLAERTGGTYSTLKVQPAELEDSGVYFCASSQVGRGWNTEAFFGQGTRLTVV.

This clone showed up just once. The V call is TRBV7-9, the J call TRBJ2-1; D may be TRBD1 (6 bases). Germline loops: CDR1 SEHNR, CDR2 FQNEAQ (reference sequence). V lost 4 bases, J lost 0 bases, and 16 bases lay in between. CDR3 size: 17 residues. CDR3 nucleotides: TGTGCCAGCAGCTCGGCGACAGGTCCCTTCTCCTACAATGAGCAGTTCTTC. It translates to CASSSATGPFSYNEQFF.

CDR3 sequence (DNA): TGTGCCAGCAGCCCCGACAGGAATGAAAAACTGTTTTTT. Amino acids: CASSPDRNEKLFF. The chain links TRBV16 to TRBJ1-4; maybe TRBD1 (6 bases). There are 13 residues in the CDR3. V shed 4 bases and J shed 5 bases, with 8 bases lying between them. The germline CDR1 and CDR2 sequences are KGHSY and FQNENV.

V usage is TRBV9 and J usage is TRBJ2-1; TRBD2 is a possible D gene (5 bases). The CDR3 extends over 13 amino acids. Germline loops: CDR1 SGDLS, CDR2 YYNGEE. V was trimmed by 0 bases and J by 10 bases, leaving 11 bases between them. Here the CDR3 DNA reads TGTGCCAGCAGCGTAGGGACTTCGGGGGAGCAGTTCTTC. This translates into CASSVGTSGEQFF.

The chain joins TRBV4-1 to TRBJ2-2; 10 nucleotides agree with TRBD2. The CDR3 extends over 18 amino acids. In germline, CDR1 is MGHRA, CDR2 YSYEKL. V shed 2 bases, J shed 4 bases, and the junction held 10 bases outside the gene matches. In DNA, the CDR3 is TGCGCCAGCAGCCAAATCGGTCTAGCGGGAGCGGGCACCGGGGAGCTGTTTTTT. Translation: CASSQIGLAGAGTGELFF.

The chain combines TRBV10-2 with TRBJ2-1; 7 nucleotides match TRBD2. The junction had 4 bases not matched to a gene; V was cut back by 6 bases and J by 8 bases. The CDR3 is made up of 12 amino acids. Per germline, CDR1 WSHSY and CDR2 SAAADI. CDR3: CASRQTSHEQFF. The CDR3, as DNA: TGCGCCAGCAGACAGACTAGCCATGAGCAGTTCTTC.

This chain uses TRBV27 with TRBJ2-7, with 8 bases aligning to TRBD1. This CDR3 contains 13 residues. V lost 5 bases, J lost 5 bases, and 5 bases stayed unmatched. Germline V gene sequence: CDR1 MNHEY, CDR2 SMNVEV (reference sequence). This chain's CDR3 is CASSPRTGNEQYF. The CDR3, as DNA: TGTGCCAGCAGTCCCCGGACAGGGAACGAGCAGTACTTC.

This clone was seen a single time. The chain uses TRBV7-8 and TRBJ2-7, with D possibly being TRBD2 (6 bases). V was trimmed by 5 bases and J by 1 base, leaving 15 bases between them. The germline CDR1 and CDR2 sequences are SGHVS and FQNEAQ. This CDR3 comprises 15 residues. CDR3 sequence reads: CASSPRRGGSYEQYF. CDR3 DNA: TGTGCCAGCAGCCCCCGCCGGGGAGGATCCTACGAGCAGTACTTC.

CDR3 protein: CAISESTGDQPQHF. The CDR3 DNA follows: TGTGCCATCAGTGAGTCAACAGGGGATCAGCCCCAGCATTTT. The rearrangement links TRBV10-3 to TRBJ1-5, with 7 positions matching TRBD1. Germline V gene sequence: CDR1 ENHRY, CDR2 SYGVKD. This CDR3 comprises 14 residues. V lost 0 bases to trimming and J lost 5 bases; unmatched junction nucleotides: 1.

The rearrangement uses TRBV11-2 and TRBJ1-2; TRBD1 matches at 9 bases. Germline V lookup: CDR1 SGHAT, CDR2 FQNNGV. This CDR3 region has 16 residues. J lost 0 bases, V lost 7 bases, and 9 bases had no gene match. CDR3 region: CASNPKNRGPNYGYTF. As DNA, the CDR3 is TGTGCCAGCAACCCCAAAAACAGGGGGCCTAACTATGGCTACACCTTC. The variable domain in full, with the rest retrieved from reference TRBV11-2 and TRBJ1-2, is EAGVAQSPRYKIIEKRQSVAFWCNPISGHATLYWYQQILGQGPKLLIQFQNNGVVDDSQLPKDRFSAERLKGVDSTLKIQPAKLEDSAVYLCASNPKNRGPNYGYTFGSGTRLTVV.

CDR3 sequence (DNA): TGTGCCAGCGAGAGAGGGGGCGCTGAGCAGTTCTTC. It is translated as CASERGGAEQFF. The chain couples TRBV28 to TRBJ2-1; 7 bases are a match to TRBD1. The CDR3 is 12 amino acids. Trimming cost V 8 bases and J 9 bases; bases outside gene matches: 7. Germline V lookup: CDR1 MDHEN, CDR2 SYDVKM.